The 24 T cell receptor beta chains reported below all come from one sample, sequenced in a study of T cell changes during pregnancy in multiple sclerosis. Produced via immunoSEQ multiplex PCR; TCRdb's table is partial and in-frame only. This table holds 85,000 to 90,000 clones, more than 85% found once. This specimen consisted of peripheral blood, obtained in the first trimester of pregnancy. The receptors were sampled from a female donor in good health, enrolled as a control in a pregnancy study.

This rearrangement joins TRBV2 to TRBJ1-2; unclear D gene. The CDR3 consists of 13 residues. Germline CDR1 and CDR2: SNHLY and FYNNEI. Deletions cut 2 bases from V and 8 bases from J, with 12 bases between. CDR3 residues: CASSELGSFGYTF. CDR3 in DNA: TGTGCCAGCAGTGAACTCGGTTCCTTCGGCTACACCTTC.

A remark on this clone: Sequence at one end of the junction differs from germline and may be a read error. The rearrangement links TRBV6-1 to TRBJ1-1; TRBD1 might be the D (5 bases). The CDR3 runs 15 residues. The germline V gene encodes CDR1 MNHNS and CDR2 SASEGT. The CDR3, as DNA: TGTGTCAGCAGTCCCCAGGGCACCCCAAAGACTGAAGCTTTCTTT. This translates into CVSSPQGTPKTEAFF.

J is TRBJ2-1 and V is TRBV5-1; 9 bases line up with TRBD2. V shed 5 bases and J 8 bases; nucleotides not matched to a gene: 5. The CDR3 length is 13 residues. The V gene's germline CDR1 is SGHRS and CDR2 YFSETQ. The CDR3 nucleotides read TGCGCCAGCAGAGGGACTAGCTTCTATGAGCAGTTCTTC. This encodes CASRGTSFYEQFF.

The J gene is TRBJ1-2, the V gene TRBV11-2, with TRBD1 matching over 8 bases. Germline trimming cut 8 bases from V and 6 bases from J; bases unmatched to any gene: 5. The CDR3 runs 12 residues. Per the germline V gene, CDR1 is SGHAT and CDR2 is FQNNGV. The CDR3 sequence is CASGDRGDGYTF. CDR3 bases: TGTGCCAGCGGCGACAGGGGAGATGGCTACACCTTC. Full variable domain (missing parts from reference TRBV11-2 and TRBJ1-2): EAGVAQSPRYKIIEKRQSVAFWCNPISGHATLYWYQQILGQGPKLLIQFQNNGVVDDSQLPKDRFSAERLKGVDSTLKIQPAKLEDSAVYLCASGDRGDGYTFGSGTRLTVV.

The chain is built from TRBV6-1 and TRBJ2-3, with D perhaps matching TRBD2 (6 bases). The CDR3 sequence is 12 residues long. CDR1 and CDR2 (germline): MNHNS, SASEGT. The ends were cut back, 5 bases at V and 4 bases at J, with 7 bases in the middle. CDR3 in DNA: TGTGCCAGCAGTCCGGGGGCAGATACGCAGTATTTT. The encoded protein is CASSPGADTQYF.

CDR3 region: CASSLAGHTTNEKLFF. Written as DNA, the CDR3 is TGTGCCAGCAGCTTGGCGGGACACACAACTAATGAAAAACTGTTTTTT. The chain carries TRBV5-4 and TRBJ1-4, with D possibly matching TRBD1 (6 bases). The V gene's germline CDR1 is SGHNT and CDR2 YYREEE (reference sequence). V shed 0 bases and J shed 0 bases, with 9 bases lying between them. The CDR3 is 16 residues long.

The rearrangement uses TRBV29-1 and TRBJ2-3; TRBD1 matches 10 bases. The trim removed 7 bases at V and 11 bases at J, leaving 9 bases unmatched. The CDR3 is 12 amino acids. CDR1 and CDR2 (germline): SQVTM, ANQGSEA. The CDR3 spells CSGGGQGFMQYF. The CDR3 coding sequence is TGCAGCGGAGGGGGACAGGGGTTCATGCAGTATTTT.

This chain links TRBV14 with TRBJ2-1, with D possibly being TRBD1 (5 bases). Trimming removed 5 bases from V and 5 bases from J, with 13 bases in between. Germline loops: CDR1 SGHDN, CDR2 FVKESK. CDR3 length: 14 amino acids. The CDR3 region is CASSSRQKHNEQFF. The CDR3 DNA follows: TGTGCCAGCAGCTCCCGACAGAAACACAATGAGCAGTTCTTC. The full variable domain, with the rest looked up from reference TRBV14 and TRBJ2-1, is EAGVTQFPSHSVIEKGQTVTLRCDPISGHDNLYWYRRVMGKEIKFLLHFVKESKQDESGMPNNRFLAERTGGTYSTLKVQPAELEDSGVYFCASSSRQKHNEQFFGPGTRLTVL.

The chain employs TRBV30 and TRBJ1-6; the match to TRBD1 covers 9 bases. The CDR3 contains 13 residues. Per germline, CDR1 GTSNPN and CDR2 SVGIG (reference sequence). Trimming took 2 bases from V and 10 from J; bases not matched to a gene: 3. The CDR3 here is CAWSITGGSPLHF. The CDR3 DNA reads TGTGCCTGGAGTATTACAGGGGGCTCACCCCTCCACTTT.

This rearrangement joins TRBV6-5 to TRBJ1-1, with 7 bases identical to TRBD1. This CDR3 is 14 amino acids long. Germline V gives CDR1 MNHEY, CDR2 SVGAGI. V lost 4 bases to trimming and J lost 1 base; unmatched junction nucleotides: 3. CDR3 amino acids: CASSWDSSNTEAFF. CDR3 nucleotides: TGTGCCAGCAGTTGGGACAGCTCGAACACTGAAGCTTTCTTT.

This rearrangement joins TRBV11-1 to TRBJ2-7, with 7 bases that match TRBD1. Germline V gives CDR1 SGHAT, CDR2 FQDESV (reference sequence). The CDR3 covers 17 residues. V was pared by 5 bases and J by 6 bases, with 19 bases of the junction left unmatched. CDR3 bases: TGTGCCAGCAGCCGATCTGGGACAGACCGAACCTACGGCGAGCAGTACTTC. Residues: CASSRSGTDRTYGEQYF.

The rearrangement joins TRBV7-9 to TRBJ1-1; D unresolved. Germline values: CDR1 SEHNR, CDR2 FQNEAQ (reference sequence). The CDR3 loop spans 12 amino acids. V lost 3 bases and J lost 7, with 9 bases in between. For the CDR3, the DNA is TGTGCCAGCAGCTTGGGCAGTCTTGAAGCTTTCTTT. Translation: CASSLGSLEAFF.

The chain employs TRBV6-5 and TRBJ2-4; D gene uncertain. The CDR3 is 16 amino acids. V lost 4 bases to trimming and J lost 0 bases, with 13 bases between them. The germline V gene has CDR1 MNHEY and CDR2 SVGAGI. The CDR3 protein is CASSFSSILAKNIQYF. For the CDR3, the DNA is TGTGCCAGCAGTTTTTCATCGATACTAGCCAAAAACATTCAGTACTTC.

This chain uses TRBV19 with TRBJ1-1; D gene uncertain. Trimming took 6 bases from V and 0 from J, leaving 17 bases between them. Germline CDR1 reads LNHDA; CDR2 reads SQIVND (reference sequence). This CDR3 is 16 amino acids long. The CDR3 region is CASSPRQQRLNTEAFF. The DNA of the CDR3 is TGTGCCAGTAGCCCGCGGCAGCAGAGACTGAACACTGAAGCTTTCTTT.

The genes are TRBV4-3 and TRBJ1-1; D is unclear. Germline assignment: CDR1 LGHNA and CDR2 YSLEER. The V gene lost 0 bases and the J gene lost 4 bases, with 3 bases spanning the gap. This CDR3 is built from 12 residues. In DNA form, the CDR3 reads TGCGCCAGCAGCCAAGATCGCACTGAAGCTTTCTTT. This translates into CASSQDRTEAFF.

The chain has TRBV5-1 and TRBJ1-1; 7 bases are shared with TRBD1. The CDR3 is 15 amino acids. The trim removed 4 bases at V and 1 base at J, leaving 7 bases unmatched. The germline V gene has CDR1 SGHRS and CDR2 YFSETQ. The CDR3 nucleotides read TGCGCCAGCAGCCGATCTGACAGGGAGAACACTGAAGCTTTCTTT. Residues: CASSRSDRENTEAFF.

The chain has TRBV28 and TRBJ2-1, with D perhaps TRBD1 (5 bases). Germline V CDR1 and CDR2: MDHEN, SYDVKM. The CDR3 spans 14 residues. Trimming pared 6 bases from V and 9 bases from J, leaving 18 bases between. The CDR3 here is CASSLLHQGVEQFF. In DNA, the CDR3 is TGTGCCAGCAGCCTCCTCCATCAAGGGGTTGAGCAGTTCTTC.

The chain has TRBV2 and TRBJ2-1, with no clear D. The CDR3 spans 13 residues. Germline CDR1 SNHLY, CDR2 FYNNEI. V was trimmed by 8 bases and J by 3 bases, leaving 11 bases between them. CDR3 sequence: CASAIAVYNEQFF. The CDR3 DNA is TGTGCCAGCGCGATTGCGGTCTACAATGAGCAGTTCTTC.

This chain joins TRBV21-1 and TRBJ1-1; TRBD1, the table's D call, was not compared with the DNA. TRBV21-1 represents a pseudogene. There are 16 residues in the CDR3. The CDR3 coding sequence is TGTGCCAGCAAGGCTCGAGGACAGACGTATTACACTGAAGCTTTCTTT. Translating gives CASKARGQTYYTEAFF.

V usage is TRBV6-1 and J usage is TRBJ2-7; 7 positions match TRBD1. After removal of 2 bases from V and 1 base from J, the junction contained 5 bases not matched to a gene. This CDR3 contains 15 residues. CDR1 is MNHNS and CDR2 is SASEGT in the germline V gene. DNA for the CDR3: TGTGCCAGCAGTGAACCGGGACAGTCGTCCTACGAGCAGTACTTC. It encodes CASSEPGQSSYEQYF.

The chain has TRBV19 and TRBJ1-1; a weak D match, TRBD1 (6 bases). The CDR3 totals 13 residues. Germline loops: CDR1 LNHDA, CDR2 SQIVND (reference sequence). The germline V and J ends were trimmed by 2 bases and 10 bases, with 14 bases remaining between them. The CDR3 region has the DNA TGTGCCAGTAGTATAATCGGGGACATAGGAGCTTTCTTT. Residues: CASSIIGDIGAFF. The complete variable domain, with remaining parts taken from reference TRBV19 and TRBJ1-1, reads DGGITQSPKYLFRKEGQNVTLSCEQNLNHDAMYWYRQDPGQGLRLIYYSQIVNDFQKGDIAEGYSVSREKKESFPLTVTSAQKNPTAFYLCASSIIGDIGAFFGQGTRLTVV.

The chain uses TRBV6-5 and TRBJ2-7; 9 nucleotides align to TRBD1. After removal of 6 bases from V and 9 bases from J, the junction contained 6 bases not matched to a gene. The CDR3 extends over 12 amino acids. Germline assignment: CDR1 MNHEY and CDR2 SVGAGI. The CDR3, as DNA: TGTGCCAGCAGGACGGACAGGGGAGTGCAGTACTTC. Translating gives CASRTDRGVQYF.

The V and J genes are TRBV10-2 and TRBJ2-7; TRBD2 aligns across 7 bases. V lost 2 bases to trimming and J lost 2 bases; unmatched junction nucleotides: 6. Germline CDR1 reads WSHSY; CDR2 reads SAAADI. The CDR3 is made up of 15 amino acids. The CDR3 reads CASSETSVSPYEQYF. The CDR3 DNA reads as TGCGCCAGCAGTGAGACTAGCGTTTCCCCCTACGAGCAGTACTTC.

J is TRBJ1-5 and V is TRBV18; 7 positions agree with TRBD1. V dropped 6 bases and J dropped 6; count of bases not matched to a gene: 8. In germline, CDR1 is KGHSH, CDR2 LQKENI. The CDR3 is 14 residues long. CDR3 protein: CASSLTGLFQPQHF. The CDR3 DNA follows: TGTGCCAGCTCCCTGACAGGGTTATTTCAGCCCCAGCATTTT.